The present entry profiles one TCR gamma chain with its context. The source of the sample is a study of gamma-delta chains in newborns, infants, children. At the level of the study: Polyclonal expansion of innate γδ T cells after birth follows microbial exposure.

TCRdb re-processed the reads using CATT. Of several hundred gamma-chain clones in the sample, around 40% are singletons; the top ten hold 30%. Per germline, CDR1 GITISATS and CDR2 ISYDGTV (reference sequence). This CDR3 has 17 amino acids. The sequencing input was blood. The J gene is uncalled and the V gene is TRGV9. This clonotype was sampled from a child who was a newborn, infant or young child, either healthy, febrile or measles-vaccinated (not recorded which). The CDR3 reads CALWEVQPEWANKNKLF. In DNA form, the CDR3 reads TGTGCCTTGTGGGAGGTGCAGCCTGAGTGGGCTAATAAAAACAAACTATTT.